The 31 T cell receptor beta chains below all came from one sample that was sequenced in a study of cytomegalovirus exposure and HLA in healthy donors. Libraries were prepared by immunoSEQ multiplex PCR; TCRdb keeps only in-frame clonotypes and omits some of them. The sample has under 95,000 clones; approximately 91% are singletons. Source material: PBMCs. These receptors came from a man aged 25 to 40 in good health and CMV-seronegative.

The chain employs TRBV11-2 and TRBJ1-3, with 8 bases fitting TRBD1. The V and J ends lost 1 base and 4 bases, in that order; junction bases with no gene match: 3. Germline V lookup: CDR1 SGHAT, CDR2 FQNNGV. The CDR3 contains 15 residues. The CDR3 nucleotides read TGTGCCAGCAGCTTAGTACAGGGGGGAGGAAACACCATATATTTT. As protein: CASSLVQGGGNTIYF.

This clone showed up just once. The rearrangement uses TRBV7-6 and TRBJ2-3, with 7 bases fitting TRBD2. The J segment lost 0 bases and the V segment lost 3 bases, leaving 9 bases of the junction unmatched. Germline V gene sequence: CDR1 SGHVS, CDR2 FNYEAQ. The CDR3 contains 17 residues. The CDR3 coding sequence is TGTGCCAGCAGCTTGAGTTCGTCGGGAGGAAGCACAGATACGCAGTATTTT. Its protein product is CASSLSSSGGSTDTQYF.

The gene calls are TRBV10-3 and TRBJ1-5; 10 bases align to TRBD1. Germline V gene lookup returns CDR1 ENHRY and CDR2 SYGVKD. The CDR3 runs 15 residues. The V segment lost 1 base and the J segment 5 bases; nucleotides outside the gene matches: 2. CDR3 in DNA: TGTGCCATCAGTGAGTGGACAGGGGGGGATCAGCCCCAGCATTTT. Translating it yields CAISEWTGGDQPQHF.

This rearrangement joins TRBV6-1 to TRBJ2-7; weak D call: TRBD2 (5 bases). The CDR3 sequence is 15 residues long. CDR1 MNHNS and CDR2 SASEGT come from the germline V gene. V shed 1 base and J shed 3 bases, with 13 bases lying between them. The CDR3 sequence: CASSEDSGEFYEQYF. The CDR3 DNA reads TGTGCCAGCAGTGAAGATTCTGGGGAGTTCTACGAGCAGTACTTC.

The V gene is TRBV25-1, the J gene TRBJ1-1, with 10 bases lining up with TRBD1. The CDR3 is made up of 14 amino acids. V lost 6 bases, J lost 3 bases, and 4 bases stayed unmatched. From germline, CDR1 is MGHDK and CDR2 SYGVNS. CDR3 amino acids: CASRTGGEHTEAFF. Written as DNA, the CDR3 is TGTGCCAGCAGGACAGGGGGCGAGCACACTGAAGCTTTCTTT.

The CDR3 sequence is CASSQWTGNTIYF. The CDR3 DNA reads as TGTGCCAGCAGCCAATGGACAGGGAACACCATATATTTT. The chain couples TRBV7-9 to TRBJ1-3; TRBD1 matches at 8 bases. Trimming at V came to 5 bases and at J to 7 bases, leaving 4 bases not matched to a gene. Germline assignment: CDR1 SEHNR and CDR2 FQNEAQ (reference sequence). The CDR3 runs to 13 residues.

The chain employs TRBV7-3 and TRBJ2-1; 8 bases match TRBD2. This CDR3 contains 15 residues. V dropped 2 bases and J dropped 6; count of bases not matched to a gene: 6. Germline V gene lookup returns CDR1 SGHTA and CDR2 FQGTGA. The CDR3 sequence: CASSLLAGGSNEQFF. The CDR3 DNA reads as TGTGCCAGCAGCTTACTGGCGGGGGGTAGCAATGAGCAGTTCTTC.

This clone was observed once. The chain couples TRBV7-9 to TRBJ1-2; 7 bases align to TRBD1. Germline lookup yields CDR1 SEHNR and CDR2 FQNEAQ (reference sequence). The J segment lost 2 bases and the V segment lost 3 bases, leaving 6 bases of the junction unmatched. The CDR3 loop spans 15 amino acids. For the CDR3, the DNA is TGTGCCAGCAGCTTTAGGGACAGCACAAACTATGGCTACACCTTC. This sequence encodes CASSFRDSTNYGYTF.

The chain recombines TRBV19 with TRBJ2-7; D is possibly TRBD2 (5 bases). V lost 6 bases and J lost 0, with 12 bases in between. There are 14 residues in the CDR3. The V gene's germline CDR1 is LNHDA and CDR2 SQIVND (reference sequence). The CDR3 loop reads CASRLAGNSYEQYF. The CDR3 coding sequence is TGTGCCAGTAGGTTGGCGGGTAACTCCTACGAGCAGTACTTC.

J is TRBJ1-4 and V is TRBV19, with TRBD1 matching over 9 bases. The ends lost 6 bases at V and 7 bases at J; junction bases unmatched: 9. The germline CDR1 and CDR2 sequences are LNHDA and SQIVND (reference sequence). CDR3 length: 15 residues. CDR3 coding DNA: TGTGCCAGTAGCACACCAGGGACAGGGACTGAAAAACTGTTTTTT. This translates into CASSTPGTGTEKLFF.

The J gene is TRBJ2-3, the V gene TRBV18; TRBD2 aligns across 13 bases. With V trimmed by 3 bases and J by 0 bases, 12 bases remained unmatched. The CDR3 runs to 20 residues. Germline lookup yields CDR1 KGHSH and CDR2 LQKENI. The CDR3 spells CASSPLRRTSGGPSTDTQYF. The CDR3 DNA reads as TGTGCCAGCTCACCGCTACGGCGGACTAGCGGGGGTCCTAGCACAGATACGCAGTATTTT.

CDR3 nucleotides: TGTGCCAACCCGGGACAGGGGGACAATGAGCAGTTCTTC. It specifies CANPGQGDNEQFF. This chain connects TRBV28 to TRBJ2-1, with 11 bases matching TRBD1. Trimming took 10 bases from V and 5 from J; bases not matched to a gene: 4. Germline V gene lookup returns CDR1 MDHEN and CDR2 SYDVKM. This CDR3 has 13 amino acids.

Only one count was recorded for this clone. This chain joins TRBV6-5 and TRBJ1-4; 8 positions agree with TRBD1. The CDR3 consists of 14 residues. V gave up 7 bases and J gave up 8 bases; unmatched junction bases: 9. CDR1 and CDR2 (germline): MNHEY, SVGAGI. CDR3 region: CASTKTGTGEKLFF. The DNA of the CDR3 is TGTGCCAGCACCAAAACCGGGACAGGAGAAAAACTGTTTTTT.

The rearrangement joins TRBV19 to TRBJ2-2, with 14 positions matching TRBD2. This CDR3 contains 16 residues. Losses at the gene ends were 7 bases for V and 7 bases for J; bases not matched to a gene: 8. The germline V gene encodes CDR1 LNHDA and CDR2 SQIVND (reference sequence). The CDR3: CASTRRTSGRNGELFF. The DNA for the CDR3 is TGTGCCAGTACTAGAAGGACTAGCGGGAGGAACGGGGAGCTGTTTTTT.

In its sample, this clone was seen once. This sequence joins TRBV2 and TRBJ1-1; D gene ambiguous. Germline V gene lookup returns CDR1 SNHLY and CDR2 FYNNEI. V gave up 8 bases and J gave up 0 bases, with 10 bases separating them. CDR3 length: 13 amino acids. CDR3 sequence reads: CASLATMNTEAFF. The CDR3 DNA reads as TGTGCCAGCTTGGCAACAATGAACACTGAAGCTTTCTTT.

The chain joins TRBV5-6 to TRBJ1-2, with D perhaps matching TRBD1 (5 bases). V was shortened by 0 bases and J by 2 bases, with 8 bases between the two germline ends. Germline CDR1 SGHDT, CDR2 YYEEEE. The CDR3 runs 14 residues. As DNA, the CDR3 is TGTGCCAGCAGCTTGGAATCAGGGAACTATGGCTACACCTTC. Translation gives CASSLESGNYGYTF. Looking up the rest from reference TRBV5-6 and TRBJ1-2 gives the full variable domain: DAGVTQSPTHLIKTRGQQVTLRCSPKSGHDTVSWYQQALGQGPQFIFQYYEEEERQRGNFPDRFSGHQFPNYSSELNVNALLLGDSALYLCASSLESGNYGYTFGSGTRLTVV.

This clone was observed once. The rearrangement uses TRBV5-1 and TRBJ2-1; 14 bases align to TRBD2. V was pared by 4 bases and J by 5 bases, with 8 bases of the junction left unmatched. From germline, CDR1 is SGHRS and CDR2 YFSETQ. The CDR3 runs to 17 residues. The CDR3 nucleotides are TGCGCCAGCAGCCAGGGACTAGCGGGGGCCCCCGACAATGAGCAGTTCTTC. It translates to CASSQGLAGAPDNEQFF.

This chain uses TRBV10-3 with TRBJ2-7; 7 bases map to TRBD2. Germline trimming cut 10 bases from V and 3 bases from J; bases unmatched to any gene: 9. The CDR3 is 13 amino acids. Germline-derived CDR1 and CDR2 are ENHRY and SYGVKD. The CDR3 loop reads CATLREPNYEQYF. The CDR3 region has the DNA TGTGCCACGCTGCGGGAGCCCAACTACGAGCAGTACTTC.

This chain joins TRBV13 and TRBJ2-1, with 7 nucleotides matching TRBD1. Unmatched junction bases numbered 19, after V lost 5 bases and J lost 12 bases. This CDR3 comprises 16 residues. Germline V CDR1 and CDR2: PRHDT, FYEKMQ (reference sequence). DNA for the CDR3: TGTGCCAGCAGCCCCAGGACGACAGGGAGTGGGGCAGCGCAGTTCTTC. Its translation: CASSPRTTGSGAAQFF.

The V and J genes are TRBV5-1 and TRBJ1-1; D is possibly TRBD1 (5 bases). The germline gives CDR1 SGHRS, CDR2 YFSETQ. V was cut by 5 bases and J by 7 bases, with 18 bases left in between. The CDR3 length is 14 residues. The CDR3 DNA reads as TGCGCCAGCAGATTAAGCTCCACCCAGGGTGAAGCTTTCTTT. It yields the protein CASRLSSTQGEAFF.

The V gene is TRBV28, the J gene TRBJ2-7; possible D gene TRBD1, 6 bases. Germline CDR1 MDHEN, CDR2 SYDVKM. The CDR3 contains 13 residues. Trimming pared 4 bases from V and 5 bases from J, leaving 12 bases between. The CDR3 sequence is CASSSAGVHEQYF. In DNA form, the CDR3 reads TGTGCCAGCAGTTCGGCAGGGGTCCACGAGCAGTACTTC.

The rearrangement joins TRBV30 to TRBJ2-2; D might be TRBD2 (5 bases). This CDR3 has 15 amino acids. CDR1 GTSNPN and CDR2 SVGIG come from the germline V gene (reference sequence). Trimming stripped 8 bases from V and 2 bases from J, with 18 bases between. The CDR3 loop reads CARLRHGINTGELFF. CDR3 in DNA: TGTGCCAGACTAAGACATGGTATTAACACCGGGGAGCTGTTTTTT.

As to this clone: An end of the junction does not agree with germline; a read error may underlie this. This chain links TRBV2 with TRBJ2-1; 12 bases are a match to TRBD1. The CDR3 consists of 11 residues. CDR1 SNHLY and CDR2 FYNNEI come from the germline V gene. The CDR3 nucleotides are TGTGCCAGCAGGGGGACAGGGGGCAAGGTCTTC. Its protein is CASRGTGGKVF.

V usage is TRBV19 and J usage is TRBJ1-5; D is possibly TRBD1 (5 bases). The V gene's germline CDR1 is LNHDA and CDR2 SQIVND (reference sequence). The CDR3 has 15 residues. V lost 6 bases and J 1 base, leaving 13 bases between the germline ends. The CDR3 nucleotides read TGTGCCAGTAGAAGGGGTGACTGGAGCAATCAGCCCCAGCATTTT. The encoded protein is CASRRGDWSNQPQHF.

The chain has TRBV5-1 and TRBJ2-3; no clear D. CDR1 and CDR2 (germline): SGHRS, YFSETQ. Trimming took 4 bases from V and 2 from J, leaving 5 bases between them. This CDR3 comprises 12 residues. The CDR3, as DNA: TGCGCCAGCAGCCCCAACACAGATACGCAGTATTTT. It codes for CASSPNTDTQYF. The full variable domain, in which reference TRBV5-1 and TRBJ2-3 provide the parts outside the CDR3, is KAGVTQTPRYLIKTRGQQVTLSCSPISGHRSVSWYQQTPGQGLQFLFEYFSETQRNKGNFPGRFSGRQFSNSRSEMNVSTLELGDSALYLCASSPNTDTQYFGPGTRLTVL.

This chain connects TRBV2 to TRBJ2-1, with D possibly TRBD2 on 5 matching bases. Germline lookup yields CDR1 SNHLY and CDR2 FYNNEI. The CDR3 sequence is 16 residues long. Trimming removed 3 bases from V and 0 bases from J, with 12 bases in between. The CDR3 nucleotides read TGTGCCAGCAGTGACTTGGACTCGAGCTCCTACAATGAGCAGTTCTTC. It yields the protein CASSDLDSSSYNEQFF.

This chain joins TRBV7-8 and TRBJ1-3; D uncertain. The CDR3 consists of 14 residues. In germline, CDR1 is SGHVS, CDR2 FQNEAQ. Trimming removed 2 bases from V and 0 bases from J, with 5 bases in between. The CDR3 region is CASSLPSSGNTIYF. The CDR3 nucleotides read TGTGCCAGCAGCTTACCGAGCTCTGGAAACACCATATATTTT.

On this clone: At the DNA level, this CDR3 is encoded by other sequences in the same sample as well. The chain links TRBV6-5 to TRBJ2-5; tentative D call: TRBD2 (6 bases). Germline CDR1 is MNHEY and CDR2 is SVGAGI. This CDR3 contains 14 residues. The V end was cut by 0 bases, the J end by 5 bases, with 10 bases between. The CDR3 nucleotides read TGTGCCAGCAGTTACTCAGCAGGAGGGGAGACCCAGTACTTC. Protein product: CASSYSAGGETQYF.

The rearrangement joins TRBV10-1 to TRBJ2-7, with D possibly TRBD1 on 6 matching bases. Trimming removed 3 bases from V and 6 bases from J, with 15 bases in between. This CDR3 is built from 14 residues. In germline, CDR1 is WNHNN, CDR2 SYGVQD (reference sequence). CDR3 region: CASSEWATGGEQYF. CDR3 in DNA: TGCGCCAGCAGTGAATGGGCGACAGGCGGCGAGCAGTACTTC.

The chain couples TRBV7-9 to TRBJ2-5, with D maybe TRBD2 (7 bases). In germline, CDR1 is SEHNR, CDR2 FQNEAQ (reference sequence). This CDR3 has 15 amino acids. Trimming stripped 5 bases from V and 5 bases from J, with 18 bases between. The CDR3 region has the DNA TGTGCCAGCAGCAAGAAGGGGGGGATCGGTGAGACCCAGTACTTC. As protein: CASSKKGGIGETQYF.

This sequence joins TRBV5-1 and TRBJ2-7; perhaps TRBD2 as D (6 bases). Germline loops: CDR1 SGHRS, CDR2 YFSETQ. The CDR3 covers 15 residues. The V and J ends lost 0 bases and 3 bases respectively, with 13 bases between them. The CDR3 loop reads CASSLVGGTNYEQYF. The DNA for the CDR3 is TGCGCCAGCAGCTTGGTCGGGGGAACAAACTACGAGCAGTACTTC. The full variable domain, its missing parts supplied by reference TRBV5-1 and TRBJ2-7, is KAGVTQTPRYLIKTRGQQVTLSCSPISGHRSVSWYQQTPGQGLQFLFEYFSETQRNKGNFPGRFSGRQFSNSRSEMNVSTLELGDSALYLCASSLVGGTNYEQYFGPGTRLTVT.